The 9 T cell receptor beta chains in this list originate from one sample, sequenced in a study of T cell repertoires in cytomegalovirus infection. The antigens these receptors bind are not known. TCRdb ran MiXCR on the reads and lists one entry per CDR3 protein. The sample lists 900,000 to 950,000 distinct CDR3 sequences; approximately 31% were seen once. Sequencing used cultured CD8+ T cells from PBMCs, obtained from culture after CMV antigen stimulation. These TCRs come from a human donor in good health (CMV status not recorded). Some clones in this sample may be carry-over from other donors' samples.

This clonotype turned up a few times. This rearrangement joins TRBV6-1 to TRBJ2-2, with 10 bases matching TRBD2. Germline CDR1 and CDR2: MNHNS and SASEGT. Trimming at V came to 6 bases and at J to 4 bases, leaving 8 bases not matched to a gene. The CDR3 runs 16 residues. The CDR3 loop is CASSAIAGGFTGELFF. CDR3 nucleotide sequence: TGTGCCAGCAGCGCCATAGCGGGGGGTTTCACCGGGGAGCTGTTTTTT.

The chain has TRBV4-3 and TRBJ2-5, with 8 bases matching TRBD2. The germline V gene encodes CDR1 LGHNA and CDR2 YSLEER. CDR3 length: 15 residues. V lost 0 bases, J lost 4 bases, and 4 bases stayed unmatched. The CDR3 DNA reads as TGCGCCAGCAGCCAAGACCCGGGGGGGCCAGAGACCCAGTACTTC. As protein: CASSQDPGGPETQYF.

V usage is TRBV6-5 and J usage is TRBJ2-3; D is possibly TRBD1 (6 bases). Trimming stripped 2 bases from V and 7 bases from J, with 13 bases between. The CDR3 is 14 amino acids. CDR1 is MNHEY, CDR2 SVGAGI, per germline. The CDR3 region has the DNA TGTGCCAGCAGTTACACGATACAGGGTAATACGCAGTATTTT. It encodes CASSYTIQGNTQYF.

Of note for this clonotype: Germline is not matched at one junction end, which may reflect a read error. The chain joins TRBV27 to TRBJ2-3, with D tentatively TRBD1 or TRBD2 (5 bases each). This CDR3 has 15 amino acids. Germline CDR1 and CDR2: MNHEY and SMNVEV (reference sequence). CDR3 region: CVSRGDEWGIDTQYF. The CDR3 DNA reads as TGTGTCAGCAGAGGGGACGAGTGGGGAATAGATACGCAGTATTTT.

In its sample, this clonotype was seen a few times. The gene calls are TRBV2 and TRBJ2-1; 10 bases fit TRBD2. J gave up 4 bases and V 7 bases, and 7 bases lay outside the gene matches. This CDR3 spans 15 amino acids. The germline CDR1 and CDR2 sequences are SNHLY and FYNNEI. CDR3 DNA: TGTGCCAGCAAGTCAGGGACTAGCGTATACAATGAGCAGTTCTTC. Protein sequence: CASKSGTSVYNEQFF.

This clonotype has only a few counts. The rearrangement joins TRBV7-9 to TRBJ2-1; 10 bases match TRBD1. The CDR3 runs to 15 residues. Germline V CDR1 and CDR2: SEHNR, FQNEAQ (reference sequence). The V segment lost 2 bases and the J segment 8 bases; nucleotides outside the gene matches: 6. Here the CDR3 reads CASSLPGQGIHEQFF. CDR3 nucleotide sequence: TGTGCCAGCAGCTTACCGGGACAGGGGATCCATGAGCAGTTCTTC.

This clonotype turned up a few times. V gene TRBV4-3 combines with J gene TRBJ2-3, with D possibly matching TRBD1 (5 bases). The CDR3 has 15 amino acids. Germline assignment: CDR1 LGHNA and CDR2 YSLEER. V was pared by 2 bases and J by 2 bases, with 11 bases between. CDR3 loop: CASSQTGAYTDTQYF. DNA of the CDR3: TGCGCCAGCAGCCAAACAGGAGCGTACACAGATACGCAGTATTTT.

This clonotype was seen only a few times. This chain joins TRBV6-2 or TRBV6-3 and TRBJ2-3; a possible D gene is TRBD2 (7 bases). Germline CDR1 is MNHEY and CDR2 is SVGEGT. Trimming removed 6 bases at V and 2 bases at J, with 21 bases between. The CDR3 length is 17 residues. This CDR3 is CASSLGLRGAYTDTQYF. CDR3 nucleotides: TGTGCCAGCAGCTTAGGGCTCCGGGGGGCTTACACAGATACGCAGTATTTT.

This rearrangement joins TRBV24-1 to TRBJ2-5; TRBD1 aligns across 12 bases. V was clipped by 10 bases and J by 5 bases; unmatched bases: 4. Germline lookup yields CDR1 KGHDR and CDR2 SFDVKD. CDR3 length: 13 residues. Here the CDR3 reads CATGTGGGETQYF. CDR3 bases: TGTGCCACTGGGACAGGGGGCGGCGAGACCCAGTACTTC.